Following are 21 T cell receptor beta chains from one sample sequenced in a study of blood T cell repertoires in COVID-19. Using immunoSEQ multiplex PCR, the repertoire was profiled, and TCRdb retains in-frame clones only, with some absent. This sample has tens of thousands of clones, with roughly nine tenths found just once. Sequencing was carried out using peripheral blood. The origin of the receptors is a man between 65 and 85 years old with active COVID-19.

The rearrangement joins TRBV6-6 to TRBJ2-3; TRBD1 matches at 7 bases. The V gene's germline CDR1 is MNHNY and CDR2 SVGAGI (reference sequence). Trimming took 10 bases from V and 8 from J; bases not matched to a gene: 12. The CDR3 has 13 residues. Here the CDR3 DNA reads TGTGCCACCCAGGGTAGGACAGGCTCTACGCAGTATTTT. Residues: CATQGRTGSTQYF.

This clone was picked up a small number of times. The genes are TRBV12-1 and TRBJ2-3; the table's D call of TRBD2 was not tested on the DNA. TRBV12-1 is listed as a pseudogene. The CDR3 covers 16 residues. The CDR3 sequence: CASSSTRTSRPDTQYF. The CDR3, as DNA: TGTGCCAGCAGCTCCACCCGGACTAGCAGGCCAGATACGCAGTATTTT.

The V gene is TRBV6-2 or TRBV6-3, the J gene TRBJ1-1, with 8 bases lining up with TRBD1. CDR1 and CDR2 from the germline V gene are MNHEY and SVGEGT. The CDR3 is 16 residues long. J lost 0 bases, V lost 1 base, and 4 bases had no gene match. The CDR3 coding sequence is TGTGCCAGCAGTTACTGGACAGGGACCATGAACACTGAAGCTTTCTTT. Its translation is CASSYWTGTMNTEAFF.

The chain recombines TRBV7-2 with TRBJ1-2; no definite D call. Trimming took 3 bases from V and 6 from J, leaving 11 bases between them. Germline assignment: CDR1 SGHTA and CDR2 FQGNSA. The CDR3 consists of 13 residues. The CDR3 region is CASSFTAGDGYTF. The DNA of the CDR3 is TGTGCCAGCAGCTTCACCGCGGGTGATGGCTACACCTTC.

This chain connects TRBV4-3 to TRBJ2-3; no clear D gene. The CDR3 contains 17 residues. V was shortened by 3 bases and J by 1 base, with 17 bases between the two germline ends. CDR1 and CDR2 from the germline V gene are LGHNA and YSLEER. The CDR3: CASSQGMAQSGTDTQYF. The CDR3 nucleotides read TGCGCCAGCAGCCAGGGCATGGCCCAGAGTGGCACAGATACGCAGTATTTT.

J is TRBJ2-7 and V is TRBV15, with D unclear. The germline gives CDR1 LNHNV, CDR2 YYDKDF (reference sequence). The V end was cut by 3 bases, the J end by 7 bases, with 10 bases between. This CDR3 contains 12 residues. The DNA of the CDR3 is TGTGCCACCAGCAGGTCGGGTGGAGAGCAGTACTTC. Translating it yields CATSRSGGEQYF.

The CDR3 nucleotides are TGTGCCAGCAGCCAACCCCCCAGCAGGGGGCTGGACACCGGGGAGCTGTTTTTT. This translates into CASSQPPSRGLDTGELFF. The chain joins TRBV3-1 (or the pseudogene TRBV3-2) to TRBJ2-2, with TRBD1 matching 8 bases. The CDR3 has 18 residues. CDR1 is LGHDT, CDR2 YNNKEL, per germline (reference sequence). The V gene end was trimmed by 2 bases and the J gene end by 3 bases; junction bases not matched to a gene: 11.

This chain uses TRBV20-1 with TRBJ2-5, with a weak D call TRBD1 (5 bases). The CDR3 consists of 12 residues. Deletions cut 3 bases from V and 5 bases from J, with 10 bases between. Germline lookup yields CDR1 DFQATT and CDR2 SNEGSKA (reference sequence). The CDR3 region is CSASARVETQYF. The DNA for the CDR3 is TGCAGTGCTAGTGCCAGGGTGGAGACCCAGTACTTC.

V and J are TRBV18 and TRBJ2-7; 11 nucleotides align to TRBD2. CDR1 and CDR2 from the germline V gene are KGHSH and LQKENI. V shed 5 bases and J 7 bases; nucleotides not matched to a gene: 4. The CDR3 runs 13 residues. DNA for the CDR3: TGTGCCAGCTCAGCACTAGCGGGGGAAGAGCAGTACTTC. Amino acids: CASSALAGEEQYF.

A single count supports this clone. The chain combines TRBV6-5 with TRBJ2-7; possible D gene TRBD1, 6 bases. CDR3 length equals 14 residues. The germline V gene has CDR1 MNHEY and CDR2 SVGAGI. V shed 5 bases and J shed 3 bases, with 14 bases lying between them. The chain's CDR3 is CASSRQDLNYEQYF. The CDR3 DNA reads TGTGCCAGCAGTCGACAGGACTTAAACTACGAGCAGTACTTC.

The chain has TRBV5-1 and TRBJ2-5; no reliable D call. Trimming removed 2 bases from V and 2 bases from J, with 4 bases in between. The germline V gene encodes CDR1 SGHRS and CDR2 YFSETQ. The CDR3 length is 12 residues. CDR3: CASSFPQETQYF. CDR3 coding DNA: TGCGCCAGCAGCTTTCCTCAAGAGACCCAGTACTTC.

V and J are TRBV7-2 and TRBJ2-3, with D unclear. The length of the CDR3 is 11 residues. Germline V gene lookup returns CDR1 SGHTA and CDR2 FQGNSA. The V end was cut by 6 bases, the J end by 4 bases, with 5 bases between. CDR3 in amino acids: CASRRADTQYF. In DNA, the CDR3 is TGTGCCAGCAGAAGAGCAGATACGCAGTATTTT.

The CDR3: CASSTDRVAYEQYF. CDR3 DNA sequence: TGTGCCAGCAGTACTGACAGGGTCGCCTACGAGCAGTACTTC. The chain has TRBV28 and TRBJ2-7; 7 nucleotides line up with TRBD1. There are 14 residues in the CDR3. The J segment lost 2 bases and the V segment lost 5 bases, leaving 6 bases of the junction unmatched. In germline, CDR1 is MDHEN, CDR2 SYDVKM. Together with reference TRBV28 and TRBJ2-7, the CDR3 gives the full variable domain: DVKVTQSSRYLVKRTGEKVFLECVQDMDHENMFWYRQDPGLGLRLIYFSYDVKMKEKGDIPEGYSVSREKKERFSLILESASTNQTSMYLCASSTDRVAYEQYFGPGTRLTVT.

This clone was observed a single time. DNA for the CDR3: TGCAGCGGAGGACTAAAGTCCTACGAGCAGTACTTC. It is translated as CSGGLKSYEQYF. The rearrangement joins TRBV29-1 to TRBJ2-7; TRBD2 is a possible D gene (6 bases). The CDR3 is 12 residues long. The germline V and J ends were trimmed by 7 bases and 1 base, with 11 bases remaining between them. CDR1 and CDR2 from the germline V gene are SQVTM and ANQGSEA.

This chain joins TRBV5-6 and TRBJ2-7, with 7 bases identical to TRBD1. V lost 1 base and J lost 2; bases outside the gene matches: 15. The CDR3 runs to 18 residues. Germline lookup yields CDR1 SGHDT and CDR2 YYEEEE. The CDR3: CASSLQAGGVLYAYEQYF. CDR3 DNA: TGTGCCAGCAGCTTGCAGGCAGGGGGTGTACTTTACGCCTACGAGCAGTACTTC. The whole variable domain, filled in from reference TRBV5-6 and TRBJ2-7, reads DAGVTQSPTHLIKTRGQQVTLRCSPKSGHDTVSWYQQALGQGPQFIFQYYEEEERQRGNFPDRFSGHQFPNYSSELNVNALLLGDSALYLCASSLQAGGVLYAYEQYFGPGTRLTVT.

The chain joins TRBV5-1 to TRBJ2-1; maybe TRBD1 (6 bases). The germline CDR1 and CDR2 sequences are SGHRS and YFSETQ. The CDR3 is 14 residues long. V gave up 0 bases and J gave up 9 bases, with 13 bases separating them. The CDR3 protein is CASSLGEQGSEQFF. In nucleotides, the CDR3 is TGCGCCAGCAGCTTGGGTGAACAGGGTTCTGAGCAGTTCTTC.

V and J are TRBV7-9 and TRBJ2-7, with 7 bases that match TRBD1. This CDR3 has 16 amino acids. Germline CDR1 reads SEHNR; CDR2 reads FQNEAQ (reference sequence). V was clipped by 3 bases and J by 3 bases; unmatched bases: 11. The chain's CDR3 is CASSFRRQGRVYEQYF. CDR3 DNA: TGTGCCAGCAGCTTCCGTCGACAGGGACGGGTCTACGAGCAGTACTTC.

This chain uses TRBV5-4 with TRBJ2-1; the match to TRBD2 covers 14 bases. The CDR3 spans 19 residues. Germline loops: CDR1 SGHNT, CDR2 YYREEE (reference sequence). V dropped 5 bases and J dropped 4; count of bases not matched to a gene: 14. CDR3 coding DNA: TGTGCCAGCAGTCCTGGCCTGACTAGCGGGGGGGCCGGGTACAATGAGCAGTTCTTC. This sequence encodes CASSPGLTSGGAGYNEQFF.

This chain uses TRBV27 with TRBJ1-1; D remains unclear. Germline values: CDR1 MNHEY, CDR2 SMNVEV (reference sequence). The CDR3 spans 13 residues. The V gene lost 4 bases and the J gene lost 1 base, with 7 bases spanning the gap. The CDR3 region has the DNA TGTGCCAGCAGTTGGAGGGAGAACACTGAAGCTTTCTTT. This codes for CASSWRENTEAFF.

This clone has a single count. The V call is TRBV5-1, the J call TRBJ2-1; maybe TRBD1 (5 bases). V was shortened by 4 bases and J by 5 bases, with 10 bases between the two germline ends. The CDR3 runs to 13 residues. Germline CDR1 SGHRS, CDR2 YFSETQ. CDR3 loop: CASSATVNNEQFF. The DNA of the CDR3 is TGCGCCAGCAGCGCGACAGTCAACAATGAGCAGTTCTTC.

V is TRBV14 and J is TRBJ2-1; D is possibly TRBD2 (6 bases). Between the trimmed V and J ends, which lost 4 bases and 6 bases, there was a span of 19 bases. CDR3 length: 16 residues. Germline V lookup: CDR1 SGHDN, CDR2 FVKESK. The CDR3 loop reads CASSRGARVGRNEQFF. The CDR3 coding sequence is TGTGCCAGCAGCCGCGGGGCCAGGGTCGGTCGCAATGAGCAGTTCTTC.